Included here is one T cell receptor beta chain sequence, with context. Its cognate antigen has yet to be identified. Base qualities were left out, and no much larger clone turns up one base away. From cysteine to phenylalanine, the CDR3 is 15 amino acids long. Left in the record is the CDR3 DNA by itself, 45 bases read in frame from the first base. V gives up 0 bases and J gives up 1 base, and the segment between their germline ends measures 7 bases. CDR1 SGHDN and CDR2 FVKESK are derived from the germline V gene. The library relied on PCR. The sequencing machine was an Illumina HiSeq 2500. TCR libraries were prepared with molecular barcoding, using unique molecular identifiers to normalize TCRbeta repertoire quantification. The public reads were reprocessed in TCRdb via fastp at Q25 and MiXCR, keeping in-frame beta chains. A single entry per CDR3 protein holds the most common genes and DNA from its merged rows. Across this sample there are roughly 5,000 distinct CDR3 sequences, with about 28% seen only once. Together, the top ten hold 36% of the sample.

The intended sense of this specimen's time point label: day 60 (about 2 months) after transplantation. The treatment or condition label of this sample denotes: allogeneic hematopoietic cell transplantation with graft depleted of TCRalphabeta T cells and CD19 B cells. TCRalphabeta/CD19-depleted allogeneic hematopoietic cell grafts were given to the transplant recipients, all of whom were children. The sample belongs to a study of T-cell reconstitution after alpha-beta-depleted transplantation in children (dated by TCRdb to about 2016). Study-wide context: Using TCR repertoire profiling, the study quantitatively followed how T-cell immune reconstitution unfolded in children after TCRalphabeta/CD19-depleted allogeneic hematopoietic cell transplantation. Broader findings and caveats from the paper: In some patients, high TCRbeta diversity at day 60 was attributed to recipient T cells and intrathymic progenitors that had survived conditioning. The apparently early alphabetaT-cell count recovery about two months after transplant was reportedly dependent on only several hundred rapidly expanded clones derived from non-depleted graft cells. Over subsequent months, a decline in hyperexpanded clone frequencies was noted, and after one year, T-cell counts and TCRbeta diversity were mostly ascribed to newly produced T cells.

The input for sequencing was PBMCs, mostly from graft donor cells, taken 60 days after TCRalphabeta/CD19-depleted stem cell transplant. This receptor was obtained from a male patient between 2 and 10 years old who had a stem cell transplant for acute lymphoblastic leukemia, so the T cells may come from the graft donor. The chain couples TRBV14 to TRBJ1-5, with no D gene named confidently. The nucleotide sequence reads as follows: TGTGCCAGCAGCCAAGAGTCACAGAGCAATCAGCCCCAGCATTTT. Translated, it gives CASSQESQSNQPQHF.